What follows are 30 T cell receptor beta chains derived from one specimen sequenced in a study of Ad26.COV2.S vaccination and SARS-CoV-2 variants. Stated treatment: 19 received Ad26.COV2.S at low or high dose, single or two shots; about 5 received placebo; per-sample allocation not given. Sampling took place 63 days after the first vaccine or placebo injection. Using immunoSEQ multiplex PCR, the repertoire was profiled, and TCRdb retains in-frame clones only, with some absent. The sample lists about 350,000 clones; about 88% were seen once. This specimen consisted of peripheral blood, obtained in a trial of Ad26.COV2.S vaccine versus placebo. These receptors all stem from a person aged 18-60 years who received the Ad26.COV2.S COVID-19 vaccine or a placebo.

This clone has just one count. The sample contains more than one DNA sequence encoding this CDR3. The V and J genes are TRBV19 and TRBJ2-7; D might be TRBD1 (6 bases). The length of the CDR3 is 13 residues. The V end lost 3 bases, the J end lost 4 bases, and 10 bases lay between the germline ends. Germline assignment: CDR1 LNHDA and CDR2 SQIVND (reference sequence). The DNA for the CDR3 is TGTGCCAGTAGTATCGGCAGGGGTTACGAGCAGTACTTC. This codes for CASSIGRGYEQYF.

The gene calls are TRBV10-3 and TRBJ2-5; D call uncertain. CDR1 is ENHRY and CDR2 is SYGVKD in the germline V gene. Between the trimmed V and J ends, which lost 0 bases and 5 bases, there was a span of 16 bases. CDR3 size: 16 residues. For the CDR3, the DNA is TGTGCCATCAGTGAGTCACAAGGCGCAGTCCACGAGACCCAGTACTTC. It yields the protein CAISESQGAVHETQYF.

The chain joins TRBV6-5 to TRBJ2-7; 8 nucleotides align to TRBD1. V gave up 5 bases and J gave up 3 bases; unmatched junction bases: 6. The CDR3 loop spans 14 amino acids. The germline CDR1 and CDR2 sequences are MNHEY and SVGAGI. The CDR3 sequence: CASSIQGAGYEQYF. In DNA, the CDR3 is TGTGCCAGCAGTATCCAGGGGGCCGGCTACGAGCAGTACTTC.

The chain joins TRBV28 to TRBJ1-1, with D hard to call. CDR1 is MDHEN, CDR2 SYDVKM, per germline. Trimming cost V 5 bases and J 1 base, with 14 bases left between them. The CDR3 extends over 15 amino acids. The CDR3 nucleotides read TGTGCCAGCAGTCCGGGTCCGGTTACGAACACTGAAGCTTTCTTT. It codes for CASSPGPVTNTEAFF.

The chain couples TRBV19 to TRBJ1-3, with 8 bases matching TRBD1. CDR1 is LNHDA and CDR2 is SQIVND in the germline V gene (reference sequence). The CDR3 sequence is 16 residues long. V lost 7 bases, J lost 1 base, and 9 bases stayed unmatched. CDR3 region: CASTPPGGLSGNTIYF. Written as DNA, the CDR3 is TGTGCCAGTACACCTCCAGGGGGCTTATCTGGAAACACCATATATTTT.

The rearrangement joins TRBV4-1 to TRBJ2-7; a possible D gene is TRBD1 (5 bases). Trimming removed 5 bases from V and 6 bases from J, with 20 bases in between. The CDR3 length is 15 residues. From germline, CDR1 is MGHRA and CDR2 YSYEKL. CDR3 nucleotides: TGCGCCAGCAGCTTCGACCGACAGTTCCTTGGCGAGCAGTACTTC. It encodes CASSFDRQFLGEQYF.

This chain uses TRBV7-6 with TRBJ2-7, with TRBD2 as a possible D gene (6 bases). The germline V gene encodes CDR1 SGHVS and CDR2 FNYEAQ. The V end was cut by 5 bases, the J end by 7 bases, with 15 bases between. The CDR3 sequence is 13 residues long. The CDR3 reads CASSVTGTREQYF. The CDR3 DNA reads TGTGCCAGCAGCGTGACCGGGACTCGGGAGCAGTACTTC.

This chain links TRBV5-4 with TRBJ2-2; D is ambiguous. The V end lost 1 base, the J end lost 1 base, and 5 bases lay between the germline ends. CDR1 SGHNT and CDR2 YYREEE come from the germline V gene (reference sequence). CDR3 length: 14 residues. The CDR3: CASSLYGNTGELFF. CDR3 coding DNA: TGTGCCAGCAGCTTGTACGGGAACACCGGGGAGCTGTTTTTT.

The J gene is TRBJ1-1, the V gene TRBV6-5; the D gene is possibly TRBD1 (5 bases). With 2 bases removed from V and 3 bases from J, the gap between germline ends came to 13 bases. This CDR3 region has 15 residues. Germline assignment: CDR1 MNHEY and CDR2 SVGAGI. In DNA form, the CDR3 reads TGTGCCAGCAGTTACCCATCTAAAGGGGACACTGAAGCTTTCTTT. This gives the protein CASSYPSKGDTEAFF.

The table lists this clone with a count of one. The chain has TRBV29-1 and TRBJ1-2; 11 bases line up with TRBD1. This CDR3 comprises 13 residues. With 7 bases clipped from V and 14 bases from J, the junction kept 15 bases outside the gene matches. Germline V gene data show CDR1 as SQVTM and CDR2 as ANQGSEA. In nucleotides, the CDR3 is TGCAGCGGGGCTCTTGGACAGGGGGCGCAGATGACCTTC. It encodes CSGALGQGAQMTF.

This clone was recorded once. This sequence joins TRBV27 and TRBJ1-5; the D is unclear. V was clipped by 6 bases and J by 9 bases, with 6 bases between them. Germline lookup yields CDR1 MNHEY and CDR2 SMNVEV (reference sequence). CDR3 length equals 10 residues. The CDR3 DNA reads as TGTGCCAGCAGAAGCCTGCCCCAGCATTTT. Translated, it gives CASRSLPQHF.

This chain links TRBV12-5 with TRBJ1-4; 9 bases map to TRBD1. V lost 0 bases, J lost 8 bases, and 7 bases stayed unmatched. The CDR3 totals 16 residues. CDR1 and CDR2 from the germline V gene are LGHNT and FRNRAP. The DNA for the CDR3 is TGTGCTAGTGGTTTGGTCCGGGACAGGGTCAACGAAAAACTGTTTTTT. Translation: CASGLVRDRVNEKLFF. The whole variable domain, filled in from reference TRBV12-5 and TRBJ1-4, reads DARVTQTPRHKVTEMGQEVTMRCQPILGHNTVFWYRQTMMQGLELLAYFRNRAPLDDSGMPKDRFSAEMPDATLATLKIQPSEPRDSAVYFCASGLVRDRVNEKLFFGSGTQLSVL.

The rearrangement joins TRBV7-2 to TRBJ1-2; possibly TRBD1 for D (5 bases). CDR1 and CDR2 from the germline V gene are SGHTA and FQGNSA. Deletions cut 1 base from V and 2 bases from J, with 11 bases between. This CDR3 region has 15 residues. The CDR3 loop is CASSLDQGANYGYTF. CDR3 DNA sequence: TGTGCCAGCAGCTTAGATCAAGGGGCCAACTATGGCTACACCTTC.

This chain connects TRBV9 to TRBJ2-3, with D maybe TRBD2 (7 bases). V was pared by 4 bases and J by 2 bases, with 11 bases between. The CDR3 sequence is 14 residues long. The germline gives CDR1 SGDLS, CDR2 YYNGEE. The CDR3 is CASSLGGPTDTQYF. For the CDR3, the DNA is TGTGCCAGCAGCCTGGGGGGGCCCACAGATACGCAGTATTTT.

The V gene is TRBV19, the J gene TRBJ1-5, with D perhaps TRBD1 (5 bases). V shed 5 bases and J shed 0 bases, with 11 bases lying between them. CDR1 and CDR2 (germline): LNHDA, SQIVND (reference sequence). This CDR3 spans 15 amino acids. CDR3 sequence: CASSWGPSSNQPQHF. In DNA, the CDR3 is TGTGCCAGTAGTTGGGGCCCGAGTAGCAATCAGCCCCAGCATTTT.

The J gene is TRBJ2-7, the V gene TRBV7-8; maybe TRBD1 (6 bases). Looked up from germline, CDR1 is SGHVS and CDR2 is FQNEAQ. The V gene lost 0 bases and the J gene lost 5 bases, with 11 bases spanning the gap. The CDR3 covers 14 residues. The CDR3 loop is CASSLARGGNEQYF. As DNA, the CDR3 is TGTGCCAGCAGCTTAGCGCGAGGGGGAAACGAGCAGTACTTC.

The chain is built from TRBV4-2 and TRBJ1-5; tentative D call: TRBD1 (5 bases). V gave up 0 bases and J gave up 4 bases, with 10 bases separating them. CDR1 is LGHNA, CDR2 YNFKEQ, per germline. The CDR3 spans 15 residues. CDR3 region: CASSQDSRENQPQHF. As DNA, the CDR3 is TGTGCCAGCAGCCAAGATTCCAGGGAAAATCAGCCCCAGCATTTT.

The CDR3 DNA reads TGTGCCAGCAGGGAGACAGGGGGAAACACCATATATTTT. It yields the protein CASRETGGNTIYF. This chain links TRBV28 with TRBJ1-3, with 7 bases identical to TRBD1. Germline V CDR1 and CDR2: MDHEN, SYDVKM. V was clipped by 6 bases and J by 4 bases; unmatched bases: 3. The CDR3 loop spans 13 amino acids.

CDR3 bases: TGTGCCAGTGCGGCGGGGACAGATACGCAGTATTTT. This encodes CASAAGTDTQYF. The genes are TRBV6-5 and TRBJ2-3; possible D gene TRBD2, 6 bases. V lost 9 bases and J 3 bases, leaving 10 bases between the germline ends. The CDR3 loop spans 12 amino acids. Germline V gene sequence: CDR1 MNHEY, CDR2 SVGAGI.

The chain uses TRBV18 and TRBJ1-3; D perhaps matches TRBD1 (5 bases). Trimming cost V 3 bases and J 0 bases, with 9 bases left between them. Germline V CDR1 and CDR2: KGHSH, LQKENI. The CDR3 loop spans 15 amino acids. The CDR3 sequence is CASSPLRVSGNTIYF. In DNA form, the CDR3 reads TGTGCCAGCTCACCCCTCAGGGTCTCTGGAAACACCATATATTTT.

V is TRBV29-1 and J is TRBJ2-1, with 9 bases that match TRBD2. The V and J ends lost 5 bases and 7 bases, in that order; junction bases with no gene match: 6. Germline CDR1 and CDR2: SQVTM and ANQGSEA. This CDR3 is 13 amino acids long. The CDR3 protein is CSVSGLAINEQFF. The DNA for the CDR3 is TGCAGCGTTTCGGGACTAGCTATTAATGAGCAGTTCTTC.

The J gene is TRBJ2-7, the V gene TRBV5-1, with 8 bases matching TRBD1. From germline, CDR1 is SGHRS and CDR2 YFSETQ. The CDR3 has 14 amino acids. Germline trimming cut 4 bases from V and 3 bases from J; bases unmatched to any gene: 6. CDR3 nucleotides: TGCGCCAGCAGCGTACCCGGACAGGGCTACGAGCAGTACTTC. It yields the protein CASSVPGQGYEQYF.

The chain couples TRBV11-2 to TRBJ1-5; D remains unclear. V lost 3 bases and J lost 0, with 9 bases in between. The CDR3 has 15 residues. Germline V gene sequence: CDR1 SGHAT, CDR2 FQNNGV. CDR3 amino acids: CASSFSGDSNQPQHF. The CDR3 bases are TGTGCCAGCAGCTTCTCAGGCGATAGCAATCAGCCCCAGCATTTT.

This sequence joins TRBV19 and TRBJ1-5; 7 nucleotides align to TRBD1. CDR3 length equals 13 residues. With 10 bases clipped from V and 6 bases from J, the junction kept 9 bases outside the gene matches. The germline V gene has CDR1 LNHDA and CDR2 SQIVND (reference sequence). CDR3 amino acids: CATIGGPGQPQHF. The CDR3 DNA reads as TGTGCCACCATAGGGGGCCCCGGTCAGCCCCAGCATTTT.

This clone was seen a handful of times. V gene TRBV5-1 combines with J gene TRBJ2-3; TRBD2 matches at 8 bases. This CDR3 has 15 amino acids. The V segment lost 1 base and the J segment 2 bases; nucleotides outside the gene matches: 3. CDR1 and CDR2 (germline): SGHRS, YFSETQ. CDR3 nucleotide sequence: TGCGCCAGCAGCTTGACGGGGGGGTACACAGATACGCAGTATTTT. This translates into CASSLTGGYTDTQYF.

This CDR3 reads CASSPPWTGGAFF. The CDR3 DNA sequence: TGTGCCAGCAGCCCACCCTGGACAGGGGGAGCTTTCTTT. The V and J genes are TRBV3-1 (or the pseudogene TRBV3-2) and TRBJ1-1; 10 nucleotides agree with TRBD1. The germline V gene has CDR1 LGHDT and CDR2 YNNKEL (reference sequence). This CDR3 contains 13 residues. Trimming cost V 4 bases and J 10 bases; bases outside gene matches: 6.

The rearrangement joins TRBV7-2 to TRBJ2-7; D may be TRBD2 (7 bases). CDR3 length: 16 amino acids. Trimming took off 5 bases at V and 4 bases at J, with 21 bases between the two ends. The germline gives CDR1 SGHTA, CDR2 FQGNSA. The CDR3 DNA reads as TGTGCCAGCAGCCTAGGGGGGGGACTCCCGCCGTACGAGCAGTACTTC. This encodes CASSLGGGLPPYEQYF.

This sequence joins TRBV6-5 and TRBJ2-5, with D unresolved. V was pared by 6 bases and J by 2 bases, with 4 bases between. The CDR3 spans 11 residues. The germline CDR1 and CDR2 sequences are MNHEY and SVGAGI. CDR3 residues: CASRAQETQYF. CDR3 bases: TGTGCCAGCAGGGCGCAAGAGACCCAGTACTTC.

The V call is TRBV5-1, the J call TRBJ2-2; D might be TRBD2 (6 bases). V lost 4 bases, J lost 5 bases, and 12 bases lay in between. This CDR3 comprises 14 residues. CDR1 and CDR2 from the germline V gene are SGHRS and YFSETQ. The CDR3 reads CASSGDFKTGELFF. In DNA, the CDR3 is TGCGCCAGCAGCGGGGACTTCAAGACCGGGGAGCTGTTTTTT.

The chain couples TRBV15 to TRBJ2-5, with D possibly being TRBD2 (6 bases). The V gene's germline CDR1 is LNHNV and CDR2 YYDKDF (reference sequence). The germline V and J ends were trimmed by 3 bases and 4 bases, with 18 bases remaining between them. The CDR3 has 16 amino acids. CDR3 sequence reads: CATSSAGFTGLETQYF. In DNA form, the CDR3 reads TGTGCCACCAGCAGCGCGGGGTTTACCGGTCTAGAGACCCAGTACTTC.